The TCR beta chain described here comes from a study of regulatory T cells in long-lasting Graves disease. Assembly of TCR beta libraries relied on iRepertoire HTBI primers together with Arm-PCR of CDR3 regions. MiXCR, run by TCRdb on the multiplex PCR reads, gives a single entry per CDR3 protein. The repertoire includes around 500,000 distinct CDR3 sequences, about 16% of them detected once, and roughly 25% sits in the top ten. V lost 1 base to trimming and J lost 6 bases, with 12 bases between them. This CDR3 region has 14 residues. CDR1 is LGHNT and CDR2 is FRNRAP in the germline V gene. The time point here: newly diagnosed GD, antithyroid drugs for less than 3 months. RNA from PBMCs was the source of the TCR library. These data were likewise used in another study, on T cells in Graves' hyperthyroidism and ophthalmopathy.

V is TRBV12-5 and J is TRBJ1-1, with a tentative D call TRBD1 (5 bases). This receptor was taken from a woman aged 35 to 60 with Graves disease. The source was peripheral blood mononuclear cells (PBMCs), collected at new diagnosis, from a patient treated with antithyroid drugs. The CDR3 loop is CASGLAGSGAEAFF. The CDR3 nucleotides read TGTGCTAGTGGTTTGGCAGGGTCGGGGGCTGAAGCTTTCTTT.